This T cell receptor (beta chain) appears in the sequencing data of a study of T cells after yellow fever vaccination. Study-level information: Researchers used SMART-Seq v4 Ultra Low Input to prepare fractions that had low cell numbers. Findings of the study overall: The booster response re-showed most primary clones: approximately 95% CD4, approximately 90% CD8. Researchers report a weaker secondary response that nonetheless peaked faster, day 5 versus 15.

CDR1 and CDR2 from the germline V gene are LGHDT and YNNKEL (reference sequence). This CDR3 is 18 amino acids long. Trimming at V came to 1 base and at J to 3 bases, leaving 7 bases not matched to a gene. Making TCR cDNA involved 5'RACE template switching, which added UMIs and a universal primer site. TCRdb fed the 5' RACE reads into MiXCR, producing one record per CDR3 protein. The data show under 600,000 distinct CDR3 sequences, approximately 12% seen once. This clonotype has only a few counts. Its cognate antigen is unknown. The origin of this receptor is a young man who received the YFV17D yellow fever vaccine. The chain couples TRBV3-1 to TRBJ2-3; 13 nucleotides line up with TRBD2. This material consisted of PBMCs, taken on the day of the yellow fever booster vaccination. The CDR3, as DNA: TGTGCCAGCAGCCAAGTGGGACTAGCGGGATCCGGGACAGATACGCAGTATTTT. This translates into CASSQVGLAGSGTDTQYF.